The rows below give T cell receptor beta chains drawn from one sample of a study of CD8+CD57+ T cells in acquired aplastic anemia. TCRdb reprocessed the reads with MiXCR, giving one entry per CDR3 protein. The table shows some 160,000 distinct CDR3 sequences, with 48% occurring only once. Specimen: sorted CD4+, CD8+, or CD8+CD57+ T cells (not recorded which) from PBMCs. Receptors originate from a human donor with aplastic anemia. Both conserved end residues are part of each CDR3. D genes are given only for firm matches. The size of a clone is reported for some rows only, either as once, few or many, or as a class for expanded clones.

clone_size	d_call	v_call	j_call	cdr3_nt	cdr3_aa
few	NA	TRBV19	TRBJ1-1	TGTGCCAGTATGGACATGAACACTGAAGCTTTCTTT	CASMDMNTEAFF
NA	NA	TRBV2	TRBJ1-1	TGTGCCAGCAGGGAAGACACTACTGAAGCTTTCTTT	CASREDTTEAFF
NA	NA	TRBV28	TRBJ1-3	TGTGCCAGCAGTTTAACAAGCTCTGGAAACACCATGTATTTT	CASSLTSSGNTMYF
NA	NA	TRBV7-9	TRBJ1-1	TGTGCCAGCAGCTCTACAGTAGACACTGAAGCTTTCTTT	CASSSTVDTEAFF
NA	NA	TRBV7-6	TRBJ2-7	TGTGCCAGCGGGTCGGGTTCCATTTACGAGCAGTACTTC	CASGSGSIYEQYF
many	NA	TRBV19	TRBJ1-2	TGTGCCAGTAGTATCTACGACTATGGCTACACCTTC	CASSIYDYGYTF
NA	TRBD2	TRBV2	TRBJ2-1	TGTGCCAGCAGGGCGGCGGGGGGAAATTACAATGAGCAGTTCTTC	CASRAAGGNYNEQFF
once	NA	TRBV9	TRBJ2-5	TGTGCCAGCAGCGTAGAAGGCCAAGCGTACCAAGAGACCCAGTACTTC	CASSVEGQAYQETQYF
few	NA	TRBV7-9	TRBJ2-5	TGTGCCAGCAGTTCCTCATCCACCGGGGGAGAGACCCAGTACTTC	CASSSSSTGGETQYF
few	NA	TRBV29-1	TRBJ1-5	TGCAGCGTCGCCAGCAGTGGAGGGCAGCCCCAGCATTTT	CSVASSGGQPQHF
NA	NA	TRBV24-1	TRBJ2-7	TGTGCCACCAGTGATACAGGTCATACCTACGAGCAGTACTTC	CATSDTGHTYEQYF
many	TRBD2	TRBV4-2	TRBJ2-3	TGTGCCAGCAGCCATGCTAGCGGGATAAGCACAGATACGCAGTATTTT	CASSHASGISTDTQYF
many	NA	TRBV13	TRBJ1-1	TGTGCCAGCAGCGTACGAATCACAGGTGAAGCTTTCTTT	CASSVRITGEAFF
NA	NA	TRBV12-3/TRBV12-4	TRBJ1-1	TGTGCCAGCAGTCAATTCAGGGGTGAAGCTTTCTTT	CASSQFRGEAFF
NA	TRBD1	TRBV28	TRBJ1-5	TGTGCCAGCAGGGGCGTAACAGGGGGCTATCAGCCCCAGCATTTT	CASRGVTGGYQPQHF
many	TRBD1	TRBV7-2	TRBJ2-1	TGTGCCAGCAGCCCACCCGGACAGGATCGATACAATGAGCAGTTCTTC	CASSPPGQDRYNEQFF
NA	TRBD1	TRBV2	TRBJ1-1	TGTGCCAGCAGTGAGACAGGGGGCGCGAACACTGAAGCTTTCTTT	CASSETGGANTEAFF
NA	NA	TRBV20-1	TRBJ2-7	TGCAGTGCTCCGATAGGGGAGCGCGCTCGCGACGAGCAGTACTTC	CSAPIGERARDEQYF
NA	NA	TRBV10-3	TRBJ1-2	TGTGCCATCAGTGAAGAAGGCTACACCTTC	CAISEEGYTF
NA	NA	TRBV29-1	TRBJ1-2	TGCAGCGTTGATATCGCGGGGGCTTATGGCTACACCTTC	CSVDIAGAYGYTF
NA	NA	TRBV30	TRBJ1-1	TGTGCCTGGAACTCGGGTTTCGGGAGGACTGAAGCTTTCTTT	CAWNSGFGRTEAFF
NA	NA	TRBV10-3	TRBJ1-5	TGTGCCATCAGTTTGGGCGGTTTTTCTAATCAGCCCCAGCATTTT	CAISLGGFSNQPQHF
NA	NA	TRBV10-1	TRBJ1-1	TGCGCCAGCAGTGCACAGGGATCTTTTGAAGCTTTCTTT	CASSAQGSFEAFF
NA	TRBD1	TRBV29-1	TRBJ2-7	TGCAGCGTTGAAAAGGGGGACAGTCTTTACGAGCAGTACTTC	CSVEKGDSLYEQYF
many	NA	TRBV7-9	TRBJ2-5	TGTGCCAGCAGTAGGGACCCAGGAGGGACCCAGTACTTC	CASSRDPGGTQYF
NA	TRBD1	TRBV10-3	TRBJ2-7	TGTGCCACCAGACGACAGGGAGCCGAGCAGTACTTC	CATRRQGAEQYF
NA	NA	TRBV10-2	TRBJ2-1	TGCGCCAGCCTCAGGGGGGGATCCTACAATGAGCAGTTCTTC	CASLRGGSYNEQFF
NA	NA	TRBV15	TRBJ2-7	TGTGCCACCAGCAGAGATCTTGGTCAGTCGAGGGGCTACGAGCAGTACTTC	CATSRDLGQSRGYEQYF
NA	TRBD2	TRBV24-1	TRBJ2-3	TGTGCCACCAGTGATTTGAGCGGGAGGGCCGCAGATACGCAGTATTTT	CATSDLSGRAADTQYF
many	NA	TRBV24-1	TRBJ2-1	TGTGCCACCACGATCAACTCCTACAATGAGCAGTTCTTC	CATTINSYNEQFF
NA	NA	TRBV9	TRBJ2-3	TGTGCCAGCAGCGCCCGACAGCTCACAGATACGCAGTATTTT	CASSARQLTDTQYF
NA	NA	TRBV20-1	TRBJ1-5	TGCAGTGCTAGTGAAGGATATCAGCCCCAGCATTTT	CSASEGYQPQHF
once	TRBD1	TRBV7-9	TRBJ1-2	TGTGCCAGCAGCCTTCCCGGACAGGGACACTATGGCTACGCCTTC	CASSLPGQGHYGYAF
NA	TRBD1	TRBV6-5	TRBJ1-2	TGTGCCAGCAGTTACGCTACAGGGGTCCACTATGGCCACACCTTC	CASSYATGVHYGHTF